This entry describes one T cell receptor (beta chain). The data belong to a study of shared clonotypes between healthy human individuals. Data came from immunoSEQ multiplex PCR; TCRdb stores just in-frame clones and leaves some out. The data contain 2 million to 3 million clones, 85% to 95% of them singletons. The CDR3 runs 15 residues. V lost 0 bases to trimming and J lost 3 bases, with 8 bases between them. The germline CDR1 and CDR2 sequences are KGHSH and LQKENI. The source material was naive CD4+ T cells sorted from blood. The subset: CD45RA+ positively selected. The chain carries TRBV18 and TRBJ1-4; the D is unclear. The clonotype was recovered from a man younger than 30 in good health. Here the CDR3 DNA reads TGTGCCAGCTCACCACCCGCGCTCGCTAATGAAAAACTGTTTTTT. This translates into CASSPPALANEKLFF.